Listed below are T cell receptor beta chains from one sample, sequenced in a study of T cell changes during pregnancy in multiple sclerosis. Clones were read by immunoSEQ multiplex PCR, and TCRdb kept only the in-frame ones, dropping some. Of about 40,000 clones in the sample, 92% were seen once. The input for sequencing was CD8+ T cells from peripheral blood mononuclear cells, taken in the first trimester of pregnancy. The receptors were gathered from a female donor with multiple sclerosis, enrolled in a pregnancy study. The CDR3 runs from the conserved cysteine through the conserved F or W. The order of the fields is V gene, J gene, clone size, D gene, CDR3 DNA, CDR3 protein. A D gene is named only where the DNA matches it firmly. The size entry is marked missing in some rows and otherwise reads once, few, many or a size class.

V gene: TRBV11-2
J gene: TRBJ2-3
clone size: .
D gene: TRBD2
CDR3 DNA: TGTGCCAGCAGTCAGACTAGCGGGGGCTTAGATACGCAGTATTTT
CDR3 protein: CASSQTSGGLDTQYF

V gene: TRBV7-9
J gene: TRBJ1-2
clone size: .
D gene: .
CDR3 DNA: TGTGCCAGCACCCTCGGGGGGCATTATGGCTACACCTTC
CDR3 protein: CASTLGGHYGYTF

V gene: TRBV13
J gene: TRBJ2-7
clone size: .
D gene: .
CDR3 DNA: TGTGCCAGCAGCTTAGTCGGGGGGCGCACCTACGAGCAGTACTTC
CDR3 protein: CASSLVGGRTYEQYF

V gene: TRBV20-1
J gene: TRBJ1-5
clone size: .
D gene: .
CDR3 DNA: TGCAGTGCCTCGCGCTCACTGGTCCAGCATTTT
CDR3 protein: CSASRSLVQHF

V gene: TRBV9
J gene: TRBJ2-4
clone size: .
D gene: .
CDR3 DNA: TGTGCCAGCAGCGTGGGAGGGGGGTCCAAAAACATTCAGTACTTC
CDR3 protein: CASSVGGGSKNIQYF

V gene: TRBV7-8
J gene: TRBJ1-2
clone size: .
D gene: .
CDR3 DNA: TGTGCCAGCAGCCCCCGAGGGGACATGGCGCAGGGCTACACCTTC
CDR3 protein: CASSPRGDMAQGYTF

V gene: TRBV27
J gene: TRBJ2-1
clone size: .
D gene: TRBD1
CDR3 DNA: TGTGCCAGCAGTTTTCTAGAGGGGGCGCGAATTGAGCAGTTCTTC
CDR3 protein: CASSFLEGARIEQFF

V gene: TRBV11-2
J gene: TRBJ2-1
clone size: .
D gene: TRBD2
CDR3 DNA: TGTGCCAGCAGCCCTCCGAGCGGGGTGTCCTACAATGAGCAGTTCTTC
CDR3 protein: CASSPPSGVSYNEQFF

V gene: TRBV4-1
J gene: TRBJ2-5
clone size: .
D gene: TRBD2
CDR3 DNA: TGCGCCAGCAGCCTACTAGCGGGGGGGCGGGAGACCCAGTACTTC
CDR3 protein: CASSLLAGGRETQYF

V gene: TRBV7-9
J gene: TRBJ2-7
clone size: once
D gene: TRBD1
CDR3 DNA: TGTGCCAGCAGCCGAGTCCCGGGACAGGTCTCCTACGAGCAGTACTTC
CDR3 protein: CASSRVPGQVSYEQYF

V gene: TRBV13
J gene: TRBJ2-1
clone size: .
D gene: TRBD1
CDR3 DNA: TGTGCCAGCAGCTTCTGGCAACAGGGGGCGGAGGTAATGTTCTTC
CDR3 protein: CASSFWQQGAEVMFF

V gene: TRBV30
J gene: TRBJ2-1
clone size: .
D gene: TRBD2
CDR3 DNA: TGTGCCTGGAGTGTATGGCTAGCGGGGGCGTCCTACAATGAGCAGTTCTTC
CDR3 protein: CAWSVWLAGASYNEQFF

V gene: TRBV19
J gene: TRBJ1-6
clone size: once
D gene: TRBD1
CDR3 DNA: TGTGCCAGTTGGGGGACAGGGAATTCACCCCTCCACTTT
CDR3 protein: CASWGTGNSPLHF

V gene: TRBV4-1
J gene: TRBJ2-5
clone size: .
D gene: .
CDR3 DNA: TGCGCCAGCAGCCAAGGTGAAACTAGTCTGGAGACCCAGTACTTC
CDR3 protein: CASSQGETSLETQYF

V gene: TRBV5-6
J gene: TRBJ2-1
clone size: .
D gene: TRBD2
CDR3 DNA: TGTGCCAGCAGCACCGGGACTAGCGGGGGGGCATACAATGAGCAGTTCTTC
CDR3 protein: CASSTGTSGGAYNEQFF

V gene: TRBV6-4
J gene: TRBJ1-3
clone size: .
D gene: .
CDR3 DNA: TGTGCCAGCACCAACCGAGGGTCTGGAAACACCATATATTTT
CDR3 protein: CASTNRGSGNTIYF

V gene: TRBV15
J gene: TRBJ2-6
clone size: .
D gene: .
CDR3 DNA: TGTGCCACCAGCAGCTCATATAGTTCGCCACTCACCTCTGGGGCCAACGTCCTGACTTTC
CDR3 protein: CATSSSYSSPLTSGANVLTF

V gene: TRBV19
J gene: TRBJ2-2
clone size: .
D gene: TRBD2
CDR3 DNA: TGTGCCAGTAGTGAGCGGGGGGCCGGATCGGGCGGGGAGCTGTTTTTT
CDR3 protein: CASSERGAGSGGELFF

V gene: TRBV4-2
J gene: TRBJ2-2
clone size: few
D gene: .
CDR3 DNA: TGTGCCAGCAGCCAACTCCTAGGATACGACGGGGAGCTGTTTTTT
CDR3 protein: CASSQLLGYDGELFF

V gene: TRBV19
J gene: TRBJ1-3
clone size: .
D gene: TRBD1
CDR3 DNA: TGTGCCAGTAGCCTGGACAGGGAAGCTGGAAACACCATATATTTT
CDR3 protein: CASSLDREAGNTIYF

V gene: TRBV28
J gene: TRBJ2-3
clone size: .
D gene: TRBD2
CDR3 DNA: TGTGCCAGCAGCCCCGGCCTAGCGGGGATTAGCACAGATACGCAGTATTTT
CDR3 protein: CASSPGLAGISTDTQYF

V gene: TRBV5-1
J gene: TRBJ2-3
clone size: .
D gene: .
CDR3 DNA: TGCGCCAGCAGCTTGGACCAGGGGAGTAGCACAGATACGCAGTATTTT
CDR3 protein: CASSLDQGSSTDTQYF

V gene: TRBV19
J gene: TRBJ2-7
clone size: once
D gene: TRBD1
CDR3 DNA: TGTGCCAGTAGTATAGGACAGGGGGGCTACGAGCAGTACTTC
CDR3 protein: CASSIGQGGYEQYF

V gene: TRBV10-2
J gene: TRBJ1-2
clone size: once
D gene: TRBD1
CDR3 DNA: TGCGCCAGCAGTGATGAATCGACAGGGTGGGATGGCTACACCTTC
CDR3 protein: CASSDESTGWDGYTF

V gene: TRBV27
J gene: TRBJ1-6
clone size: many
D gene: .
CDR3 DNA: TGTGCCAGCAGTTTAGGAATACAGACAGAATATAATTCACCCCTCCACTTT
CDR3 protein: CASSLGIQTEYNSPLHF

V gene: TRBV4-1
J gene: TRBJ2-1
clone size: few
D gene: TRBD2
CDR3 DNA: TGCGCCAGCAGCCAGGGACTAGAGCAGTTCTTC
CDR3 protein: CASSQGLEQFF

V gene: TRBV14
J gene: TRBJ1-2
clone size: .
D gene: TRBD1
CDR3 DNA: TGTGCCAGCAGCACCCCGGGACAGGGGCTCCCGGCTGGCTACACCTTC
CDR3 protein: CASSTPGQGLPAGYTF

V gene: TRBV4-1
J gene: TRBJ2-5
clone size: .
D gene: .
CDR3 DNA: TGCGCCAGCAGCCATGGACACGTCCCCGAGGAGACCCAGTACTTC
CDR3 protein: CASSHGHVPEETQYF

V gene: TRBV27
J gene: TRBJ2-1
clone size: .
D gene: TRBD2
CDR3 DNA: TGTGCCAGCAGTTTATCTAGCGGGGGCCGCTACAATGAGCAGTTCTTC
CDR3 protein: CASSLSSGGRYNEQFF

V gene: TRBV4-1
J gene: TRBJ2-6
clone size: .
D gene: .
CDR3 DNA: TGCGCCAGCAGCCTCCTAATCTCTGGGGCCAACGTCCTGACTTTC
CDR3 protein: CASSLLISGANVLTF

V gene: TRBV19
J gene: TRBJ1-5
clone size: .
D gene: .
CDR3 DNA: TGTGCCAGTAGTCCGTCGACAGGAGGGCCCCAGCATTTT
CDR3 protein: CASSPSTGGPQHF

V gene: TRBV7-7
J gene: TRBJ2-5
clone size: .
D gene: TRBD2
CDR3 DNA: TGTGCTAGCAGGCCGGGACTAGACCAAGAGACCCAGTACTTC
CDR3 protein: CASRPGLDQETQYF

V gene: TRBV7-3
J gene: TRBJ2-1
clone size: .
D gene: .
CDR3 DNA: TGTGCCAGCAGCTTAACAGGGGGGGGAGCCTACAATGAGCAGTTCTTC
CDR3 protein: CASSLTGGGAYNEQFF

V gene: TRBV2
J gene: TRBJ2-7
clone size: .
D gene: TRBD2
CDR3 DNA: TGTGCCAGCAGCATATTAGACGCTAGCGGGGGGTTTCTTTACGAGCAGTACTTC
CDR3 protein: CASSILDASGGFLYEQYF

V gene: TRBV19
J gene: TRBJ2-1
clone size: .
D gene: TRBD2
CDR3 DNA: TGTGCCAGTAGTTTCCCGGGACTAGCGGGGGGCGGGACCATCAATGAGCAGTTCTTC
CDR3 protein: CASSFPGLAGGGTINEQFF

V gene: TRBV1
J gene: TRBJ1-5
clone size: .
D gene: .
CDR3 DNA: TGCACCAGCAGCCGGGACAGGGGTTTCAATCAGCCCCAGCATTTT
CDR3 protein: CTSSRDRGFNQPQHF

V gene: TRBV27
J gene: TRBJ1-2
clone size: .
D gene: .
CDR3 DNA: TGTGCCAGCAGTCCCCTTCTGCCTACATCAGGGGTTAATGGCTACACCTTC
CDR3 protein: CASSPLLPTSGVNGYTF

V gene: TRBV7-2
J gene: TRBJ2-3
clone size: .
D gene: TRBD2
CDR3 DNA: TGTGCCAGCAGCTCCGGACTAGCGGGGGTCTACCTAGATACGCAGTATTTT
CDR3 protein: CASSSGLAGVYLDTQYF

V gene: TRBV7-6
J gene: TRBJ2-7
clone size: .
D gene: TRBD2
CDR3 DNA: TGTGCCAGCAGCCTGGGACTAGCGGGAGTCTACGAGCAGTACTTC
CDR3 protein: CASSLGLAGVYEQYF

V gene: TRBV9
J gene: TRBJ2-2
clone size: .
D gene: TRBD1
CDR3 DNA: TGTGCCAGCAGCGTTACGGACAGGGGAGGGGCCGGGGAGCTGTTTTTT
CDR3 protein: CASSVTDRGGAGELFF

V gene: TRBV7-9
J gene: TRBJ1-1
clone size: .
D gene: TRBD1
CDR3 DNA: TGTGCCAGCAGCTCCGTCGACAGGGGCGGGAACACTGAAGCTTTCTTT
CDR3 protein: CASSSVDRGGNTEAFF

V gene: TRBV11-2
J gene: TRBJ2-7
clone size: .
D gene: TRBD1
CDR3 DNA: TGTGCCAGCAGCCCATTGGGACAGGGGAACTACGAGCAGTACTTC
CDR3 protein: CASSPLGQGNYEQYF

V gene: TRBV19
J gene: TRBJ2-7
clone size: .
D gene: .
CDR3 DNA: TGTGCCAGTAGCACCCTAGGACTGCACGAGCAGTACTTC
CDR3 protein: CASSTLGLHEQYF

V gene: TRBV9
J gene: TRBJ2-1
clone size: .
D gene: .
CDR3 DNA: TGTGCCAGCACGGACAGAGGCAATGAGCAGTTCTTC
CDR3 protein: CASTDRGNEQFF

V gene: TRBV5-6
J gene: TRBJ2-1
clone size: once
D gene: .
CDR3 DNA: TGTGCCAGCAGCTTGCCATTTACAGGCAGCTCCTACAATGAGCAGTTCTTC
CDR3 protein: CASSLPFTGSSYNEQFF

V gene: TRBV14
J gene: TRBJ1-6
clone size: .
D gene: TRBD1
CDR3 DNA: TGTGCCAGCAGCCAAGATGGCGGGACAGGGATACAACCCCTCCACTTT
CDR3 protein: CASSQDGGTGIQPLHF

V gene: TRBV7-2
J gene: TRBJ2-3
clone size: .
D gene: TRBD2
CDR3 DNA: TGTGCCAGCAGCCTCCTGGGAGGGCATGCAGATACGCAGTATTTT
CDR3 protein: CASSLLGGHADTQYF